These 18 T cell receptor beta chains were all obtained from the same sample, sequenced in a study of blood T cell repertoires in COVID-19 (dated by TCRdb to about 2020). To prepare the library, the immunoSEQ multiplex PCR assay was applied. TCRdb mirrors the immuneACCESS table, restricted to in-frame sequences. Some clones are absent from its copies; in checked studies, under half trace to an unresolved V gene, and the reason for the others is unknown. Counted in this sample were under 250,000 clones; approximately 84% of them appeared once. Of the sample, 11% is held by the ten largest clones. The sample taken for sequencing was peripheral blood. The receptors were gathered from a man between 45 and 60 years old with COVID-19, enrolled during active disease.

The CDR3 loop reads CASSTGQTTNEKLFF. CDR3 sequence (DNA): TGTGCCAGCAGTACAGGGCAGACAACTAATGAAAAACTGTTTTTT. This chain joins TRBV2 and TRBJ1-4, with a possible D match to TRBD1 (6 bases). This CDR3 spans 15 amino acids. Germline V CDR1 and CDR2: SNHLY, FYNNEI. The V end lost 5 bases, the J end lost 0 bases, and 10 bases lay between the germline ends. The full variable domain, in which reference TRBV2 and TRBJ1-4 provide the parts outside the CDR3, is EPEVTQTPSHQVTQMGQEVILRCVPISNHLYFYWYRQILGQKVEFLVSFYNNEISEKSEIFDDQFSVERPDGSNFTLKIRSTKLEDSAMYFCASSTGQTTNEKLFFGSGTQLSVL.

The CDR3 reads CASSDSLDRNTEAFF. The CDR3 nucleotides read TGTGCCAGCAGCGACTCCCTTGACAGGAACACTGAAGCTTTCTTT. J is TRBJ1-1 and V is TRBV5-6; D is possibly TRBD1 (5 bases). Trimming took off 4 bases at V and 1 base at J, with 14 bases between the two ends. The length of the CDR3 is 15 residues. Germline-derived CDR1 and CDR2 are SGHDT and YYEEEE. The full variable domain, its missing parts supplied by reference TRBV5-6 and TRBJ1-1, is DAGVTQSPTHLIKTRGQQVTLRCSPKSGHDTVSWYQQALGQGPQFIFQYYEEEERQRGNFPDRFSGHQFPNYSSELNVNALLLGDSALYLCASSDSLDRNTEAFFGQGTRLTVV.

The V call is TRBV12-3 or TRBV12-4, the J call TRBJ1-6; D remains unclear. Trimming took 3 bases from V and 9 from J, leaving 6 bases between them. This CDR3 has 12 amino acids. The CDR3 bases are TGTGCCAGCAGTTTTTCGGGTTCACCCCTCCACTTT. This codes for CASSFSGSPLHF.

The rearrangement joins TRBV2 to TRBJ1-2; 8 nucleotides align to TRBD1. CDR3 length: 14 residues. From germline, CDR1 is SNHLY and CDR2 FYNNEI. V lost 6 bases, J lost 5 bases, and 8 bases stayed unmatched. The chain's CDR3 is CASSSQGAGYGYTF. CDR3 bases: TGTGCCAGCAGCAGCCAGGGGGCAGGGTATGGCTACACCTTC.

The rearrangement links TRBV6-1 to TRBJ1-3; D may be TRBD1 (5 bases). CDR3 length equals 13 residues. Germline V gene lookup returns CDR1 MNHNS and CDR2 SASEGT. V was clipped by 3 bases and J by 7 bases, with 10 bases between them. Written as DNA, the CDR3 is TGTGCCAGCAGTGATACCGGGGGGAACACCATATATTTT. It encodes CASSDTGGNTIYF.

This clone was detected once. The CDR3 nucleotides are TGTGCCAGCAGTCTGGACGGGGACAGGGGGGAAAAACTGTTTTTT. Protein product: CASSLDGDRGEKLFF. The chain links TRBV6-6 to TRBJ1-4; 11 positions agree with TRBD1. This CDR3 has 15 amino acids. V shed 5 bases and J 8 bases; nucleotides not matched to a gene: 7. Germline V gene sequence: CDR1 MNHNY, CDR2 SVGAGI (reference sequence).

The DNA for the CDR3 is TGTGCCAGCAGCGTAGTTCCTAGCGGGGACACCGGGGAGCTGTTTTTT. Translated, it gives CASSVVPSGDTGELFF. The V gene is TRBV9, the J gene TRBJ2-2, with TRBD2 matching over 9 bases. Germline lookup yields CDR1 SGDLS and CDR2 YYNGEE. Trimming at V came to 0 bases and at J to 3 bases, leaving 3 bases not matched to a gene. The CDR3 covers 16 residues.

The rearrangement links TRBV5-1 to TRBJ2-1, with D perhaps TRBD1 (6 bases). The CDR3 runs to 15 residues. V dropped 0 bases and J dropped 8 bases, with 15 bases sitting between them. CDR1 SGHRS and CDR2 YFSETQ come from the germline V gene. CDR3 nucleotides: TGCGCCAGCAGCTTGGCCGCAGGGGCGGTCGATGAGCAGTTCTTC. Translation: CASSLAAGAVDEQFF.

The chain joins TRBV28 to TRBJ1-5, with 7 bases matching TRBD1. Germline values: CDR1 MDHEN, CDR2 SYDVKM. The CDR3 totals 15 residues. V lost 6 bases and J lost 6; bases outside the gene matches: 11. Written as DNA, the CDR3 is TGTGCCAGCAGGATGACAGGGAAGGCCCCTCAGCCCCAGCATTTT. This translates into CASRMTGKAPQPQHF.

V gene TRBV11-2 combines with J gene TRBJ2-5; D gene unclear. V was trimmed by 2 bases and J by 2 bases, leaving 6 bases between them. CDR1 is SGHAT, CDR2 FQNNGV, per germline. The CDR3 totals 13 residues. The CDR3 region has the DNA TGTGCCAGCAGCTTAAACAGACAAGAGACCCAGTACTTC. Encoded protein: CASSLNRQETQYF.

The chain joins TRBV7-2 to TRBJ2-3; 8 bases are a match to TRBD2. V was clipped by 3 bases and J by 0 bases; unmatched bases: 5. There are 16 residues in the CDR3. The germline V gene encodes CDR1 SGHTA and CDR2 FQGNSA. The CDR3: CASSFLRGRSTDTQYF. CDR3 bases: TGTGCCAGCAGCTTCCTTCGCGGGAGGAGCACAGATACGCAGTATTTT. Using reference TRBV7-2 and TRBJ2-3 for the parts outside the CDR3, the full variable domain is GAGVSQSPSNKVTEKGKDVELRCDPISGHTALYWYRQSLGQGLEFLIYFQGNSAPDKSGLPSDRFSAERTGGSVSTLTIQRTQQEDSAVYLCASSFLRGRSTDTQYFGPGTRLTVL.

V usage is TRBV6-5 and J usage is TRBJ1-3, with TRBD1 as a possible D gene (5 bases). This CDR3 is built from 14 residues. CDR1 and CDR2 from the germline V gene are MNHEY and SVGAGI. The V end lost 8 bases, the J end lost 0 bases, and 11 bases lay between the germline ends. As DNA, the CDR3 is TGTGCCAGCCGGGGCGGGGCCTCTGGAAACACCATATATTTT. It codes for CASRGGASGNTIYF.

The V and J genes are TRBV12-3 or TRBV12-4 and TRBJ2-7; 7 nucleotides agree with TRBD2. The CDR3 covers 13 residues. V dropped 6 bases and J dropped 3; count of bases not matched to a gene: 5. CDR3 sequence (DNA): TGTGCCAGCAGCTGGGGGGAGGGCTACGAGCAGTACTTC. Protein product: CASSWGEGYEQYF.

The V and J genes are TRBV4-3 and TRBJ1-4, with D unclear. Germline-derived CDR1 and CDR2 are LGHNA and YSLEER. The CDR3 consists of 14 residues. Between the trimmed V and J ends, which lost 3 bases and 4 bases, there was a span of 9 bases. The CDR3 DNA sequence: TGCGCCAGCAGCCAGACACGGATTAATGAAAAACTGTTTTTT. Protein: CASSQTRINEKLFF.

This clone was seen a handful of times. V gene TRBV5-4 combines with J gene TRBJ1-4; D is perhaps TRBD1 (5 bases). V lost 0 bases and J lost 5, with 5 bases in between. This CDR3 contains 13 residues. The germline gives CDR1 SGHNT, CDR2 YYREEE (reference sequence). The chain's CDR3 is CASSLGQNEKLFF. CDR3 DNA sequence: TGTGCCAGCAGCTTGGGACAGAATGAAAAACTGTTTTTT.

CDR3 amino acids: CASSQTEYQYF. CDR3 nucleotide sequence: TGTGCCAGTAGTCAGACAGAGTACCAGTACTTC. V and J are TRBV19 and TRBJ2-4; a possible D gene is TRBD1 (5 bases). Trimming removed 5 bases from V and 13 bases from J, with 12 bases in between. The CDR3 extends over 11 amino acids. The V gene's germline CDR1 is LNHDA and CDR2 SQIVND (reference sequence).

The rearrangement joins TRBV25-1 to TRBJ1-1; no clear D. The germline V and J ends were trimmed by 4 bases and 9 bases, with 15 bases remaining between them. The germline gives CDR1 MGHDK, CDR2 SYGVNS. The CDR3 length is 13 residues. The CDR3 DNA follows: TGTGCCAGCAGTGGCATCGGTGAAGAAAAAGCTTTCTTT. Translating it yields CASSGIGEEKAFF. Full variable domain (missing parts from reference TRBV25-1 and TRBJ1-1): EADIYQTPRYLVIGTGKKITLECSQTMGHDKMYWYQQDPGMELHLIHYSYGVNSTEKGDLSSESTVSRIRTEHFPLTLESARPSHTSQYLCASSGIGEEKAFFGQGTRLTVV.

J is TRBJ1-2 and V is TRBV7-2, with D tentatively TRBD1 (5 bases). Germline values: CDR1 SGHTA, CDR2 FQGNSA. Trimming removed 1 base at V and 8 bases at J, with 17 bases between. The CDR3 spans 15 residues. CDR3 bases: TGTGCCAGCAGCTTAGTTTCGGGTGGGGGGAACGGCTACACCTTC. This encodes CASSLVSGGGNGYTF.